The clone carrying this TCR beta chain has more than one count but fewer than ten. Its target is unknown. The data were taken from a study of cytomegalovirus exposure and HLA in healthy donors. Study-level findings and limits: The study labeled around 160 TCR beta chains cytomegalovirus-associated. Equally common other TCR beta chains were less clonally expanded than HLA-associated ones, a later analysis found. Judged likely to be a sequencing artifact was a cluster of highly shared sequence variants. Relative to the approximately 700-donor mean, N-insertions were reportedly fewer in an Asian-associated ancestry cluster in a later analysis.

The CDR3 consists of 13 residues. Looked up from germline, CDR1 is LNHDA and CDR2 is SQIVND (reference sequence). Trimming cost V 0 bases and J 8 bases, with 9 bases left between them. PCR was performed using 60 Vbeta and 13 Jbeta primers. Only in-frame clones appear in the TCRdb table, and some are missing; sequencing was by immunoSEQ multiplex PCR. The table lists about 94,000 clones, 7.6% of them singletons. This TCR came from a man aged 50-59 years in good health and CMV-seronegative. The chain uses TRBV19 and TRBJ2-3; possibly TRBD2 for D (5 bases). The sample was PBMCs. The CDR3 DNA is TGTGCCAGTAGTATAGAGCCCAGCGGTACGCAGTATTTT. The encoded protein is CASSIEPSGTQYF.